A selection of T cell receptor beta chains follows, all from one sample in a study of PD-1 blockade in classical Hodgkin lymphoma. Sequenced by immunoSEQ multiplex PCR; TCRdb stores in-frame clones only, minus some. The sample consists of under 9,000 clones, 82% of them appearing once. The specimen was CD8+ T cells from blood, collected before the fourth cycle of nivolumab. The receptors here all came from a human donor with classical Hodgkin lymphoma. Both conserved end residues are part of each CDR3. D genes are given only for firm matches. The size of a clone is reported for some rows only, either as once, few or many, or as a class for expanded clones.

CASSKSGTQNEKLFF	TGCGCCAGCAGCAAATCCGGGACCCAGAATGAAAAACTGTTTTTT	-	-	TRBV5-1	TRBJ1-4
CASSVDPGGGYTGELFF	TGTGCCAGCAGCGTAGACCCAGGCGGGGGTTACACCGGGGAGCTGTTTTTT	TRBD2	-	TRBV9	TRBJ2-2
CASRLQGSYNSPLHF	TGTGCCAGCAGGTTACAGGGCTCCTATAATTCACCCCTCCACTTT	-	-	TRBV6-5	TRBJ1-6
CASSWGQGNEQFF	TGTGCCAGCAGTTGGGGACAGGGCAATGAGCAGTTCTTC	TRBD1	-	TRBV27	TRBJ2-1
CASSLNSGGFAGELFF	TGTGCCAGCAGCTTAAACAGCGGGGGTTTTGCCGGGGAGCTGTTTTTT	TRBD2	-	TRBV7-9	TRBJ2-2
CASSYSGAPSPLHF	TGTGCCAGCAGTTACTCGGGGGCCCCTTCACCCCTCCACTTT	-	-	TRBV6-6	TRBJ1-6
CASRTGYNEQFF	TGTGCCAGCAGAACAGGATACAATGAGCAGTTCTTC	-	-	TRBV6-6	TRBJ2-1
CASRPGPDTEAFF	TGTGCCAGCCGTCCGGGGCCCGACACTGAAGCTTTCTTT	-	few	TRBV6-6	TRBJ1-1
CASTLQAYSNQPQHF	TGTGCCAGTACACTCCAGGCGTATAGCAATCAGCCCCAGCATTTT	-	-	TRBV19	TRBJ1-5
CASSLVVGGTDTQYF	TGTGCCAGCAGTTTAGTGGTTGGGGGGACAGATACGCAGTATTTT	-	-	TRBV27	TRBJ2-3
CASSASLQYGYTF	TGTGCCAGCAGCGCCTCTCTCCAGTATGGCTACACCTTC	-	-	TRBV9	TRBJ1-2
CASSQVGWGQETQYF	TGTGCCAGCAGCCAAGTTGGCTGGGGCCAAGAGACCCAGTACTTC	-	-	TRBV4-2	TRBJ2-5
CASSSWPNYGYTF	TGTGCCAGCAGCTCCTGGCCTAACTATGGCTACACCTTC	-	-	TRBV7-2	TRBJ1-2
CASSIGGQAEAFF	TGTGCCAGTAGTATTGGGGGACAGGCTGAAGCTTTCTTT	TRBD1	-	TRBV19	TRBJ1-1
CASSLPGPTNEKLFF	TGCGCCAGCAGCCTCCCGGGACCGACTAATGAAAAACTGTTTTTT	-	-	TRBV23-1	TRBJ1-4
CASSTGEQGRFFTDTQYF	TGTGCCAGCAGCACAGGGGAACAGGGGCGCTTTTTCACAGATACGCAGTATTTT	TRBD1	-	TRBV7-9	TRBJ2-3
CASRSDRDPSTDTQYF	TGTGCCAGCAGATCGGACAGGGACCCTAGCACAGATACGCAGTATTTT	TRBD1	once	TRBV6-6	TRBJ2-3
CASSVEPSGNPSTDTQYF	TGTGCCAGCAGCGTAGAGCCTAGCGGGAATCCGAGCACAGATACGCAGTATTTT	TRBD2	-	TRBV9	TRBJ2-3
CATSRDEASGDYEQYF	TGTGCCACCAGCAGAGATGAGGCTAGCGGGGACTACGAGCAGTACTTC	TRBD2	-	TRBV15	TRBJ2-7
CAWSVSGASEAFF	TGTGCCTGGAGTGTATCAGGGGCCTCTGAAGCTTTCTTT	-	few	TRBV30	TRBJ1-1
CASRVRDSYNSPLHF	TGTGCCAGCAGGGTCCGGGACAGCTATAATTCACCCCTCCACTTT	TRBD1	-	TRBV6-1	TRBJ1-6
CASSRYGTDGYTF	TGTGCCAGCAGCCGGTATGGTACGGATGGCTACACCTTC	-	-	TRBV7-3	TRBJ1-2
CASSDRRDSSYEQYF	TGCGCCAGCAGTGATCGCCGGGACTCGTCCTACGAGCAGTACTTC	-	-	TRBV10-1	TRBJ2-7
CASREDRGTLWETQYF	TGTGCCAGCAGGGAGGACAGGGGGACACTCTGGGAGACCCAGTACTTC	TRBD1	-	TRBV2	TRBJ2-5
CASSLEGQTNTEAFF	TGCGCCAGCAGCTTAGAGGGACAGACGAACACTGAAGCTTTCTTT	TRBD1	-	TRBV5-1	TRBJ1-1
CASSPQTGAGYEQYF	TGTGCCAGCAGCCCACAGACAGGGGCGGGCTACGAGCAGTACTTC	TRBD1	-	TRBV7-8	TRBJ2-7
CASSQGQLNTEAFF	TGCGCCAGCAGCCAGGGACAGCTGAACACTGAAGCTTTCTTT	TRBD1	-	TRBV4-1	TRBJ1-1
CASSVQGLADSYEQYF	TGTGCCAGCAGTGTTCAGGGACTAGCGGACTCATACGAGCAGTACTTC	TRBD2	once	TRBV25-1	TRBJ2-7
CASSPDRREFYEQYF	TGTGCCAGCTCACCAGACAGAAGGGAATTCTACGAGCAGTACTTC	-	-	TRBV18	TRBJ2-7
CASSQAGYEQYF	TGCGCCAGCAGCCAGGCAGGCTACGAGCAGTACTTC	-	-	TRBV4-1	TRBJ2-7
CASSQESGRAGQTKDTQYF	TGCGCCAGCAGCCAAGAGTCCGGGAGAGCGGGGCAGACCAAAGATACGCAGTATTTT	TRBD2	-	TRBV4-1	TRBJ2-3